Shown below are 19 T cell receptor beta chains from a single sample sequenced in a study of shared T cell receptors in the human thymus. Clones were read by immunoSEQ multiplex PCR, and TCRdb kept only the in-frame ones, dropping some. The sample lists some 760,000 clones, 80% to 90% seen once, with roughly 0.01% in the top ten. The data also belong to a second study, concerning human thymus T cells.

What was sequenced was thymocytes. The receptors were gathered from a girl under three years old with a congenital heart defect.

The chain employs TRBV28 and TRBJ1-2; the match to TRBD1 covers 9 bases. Germline V lookup: CDR1 MDHEN, CDR2 SYDVKM. The CDR3 spans 11 residues. V lost 10 bases and J lost 8; bases outside the gene matches: 5. The CDR3 loop is CATQGAGGYTF. CDR3 bases: TGTGCCACACAGGGGGCAGGAGGCTACACCTTC.

The V call is TRBV5-6, the J call TRBJ1-4, with 9 positions matching TRBD1. Germline lookup yields CDR1 SGHDT and CDR2 YYEEEE. V was pared by 5 bases and J by 0 bases, with 11 bases of the junction left unmatched. The CDR3 spans 18 residues. The CDR3 DNA reads as TGTGCCAGCAGACCGACCGGGACAGGGAACCCAACTAATGAAAAACTGTTTTTT. This sequence encodes CASRPTGTGNPTNEKLFF.

The V and J genes are TRBV15 and TRBJ1-2, with 9 bases lining up with TRBD1. This CDR3 has 19 residues. Germline V gene data show CDR1 as LNHNV and CDR2 as YYDKDF (reference sequence). The ends lost 5 bases at V and 0 bases at J; junction bases unmatched: 16. CDR3 nucleotides: TGTGCCACCAGCTCATCCTACCGGGACAGGGACCTAGCTAACTATGGCTACACCTTC. The encoded protein is CATSSSYRDRDLANYGYTF.

The chain couples TRBV5-1 to TRBJ2-7; a weak D match, TRBD2 (5 bases). Germline values: CDR1 SGHRS, CDR2 YFSETQ. This CDR3 has 14 amino acids. Trimming removed 2 bases from V and 3 bases from J, with 12 bases in between. CDR3 sequence (DNA): TGCGCCAGCAGCTTTCCGGGAAACAACTACGAGCAGTACTTC. Protein sequence: CASSFPGNNYEQYF.

This clone was seen a handful of times. This chain links TRBV28 with TRBJ1-1; D is possibly TRBD1 (5 bases). The germline gives CDR1 MDHEN, CDR2 SYDVKM. The CDR3 totals 15 residues. With 3 bases removed from V and 3 bases from J, the gap between germline ends came to 14 bases. This chain's CDR3 is CASSFWAGRDTEAFF. The CDR3, as DNA: TGTGCCAGCAGTTTTTGGGCAGGGAGGGACACTGAAGCTTTCTTT.

For this clone: The junction shows a germline mismatch at one end, possibly a read error. The chain carries TRBV7-7 and TRBJ2-1; D gene uncertain. Germline CDR1 is SSHAT and CDR2 is FNYEAQ (reference sequence). The CDR3 length is 16 residues. CDR3 nucleotide sequence: TGTGCTAGCAGCTTCAACTTTAAGCCTAATTACAATGAGCAGTTCTTC. Translation: CASSFNFKPNYNEQFF.

The chain uses TRBV9 and TRBJ1-3; D not resolved. Germline CDR1 and CDR2: SGDLS and YYNGEE. The CDR3 runs to 14 residues. V lost 3 bases and J lost 11, with 18 bases in between. CDR3 nucleotides: TGTGCCAGCAGCGCCGGTTGGCTGCGGGTCCCCATATATTTT. Its protein product is CASSAGWLRVPIYF.

The rearrangement links TRBV6-1 to TRBJ1-6; 8 bases line up with TRBD1. J was trimmed by 10 bases and V by 3 bases; bases with no gene match: 8. The CDR3 is 15 amino acids. CDR1 is MNHNS and CDR2 is SASEGT in the germline V gene. The CDR3: CASSDSDRGNSPLHF. CDR3 DNA: TGTGCCAGCAGTGACAGCGACAGGGGTAACTCACCCCTCCACTTT.

V usage is TRBV7-9 and J usage is TRBJ2-7; the D is unclear. Trimming pared 1 base from V and 3 bases from J, leaving 7 bases between. The CDR3 covers 13 residues. Germline assignment: CDR1 SEHNR and CDR2 FQNEAQ (reference sequence). The CDR3 region is CASSLVSSYEQYF. CDR3 in DNA: TGTGCCAGCAGCTTAGTATCCAGCTACGAGCAGTACTTC.

This chain joins TRBV6-4 and TRBJ1-2; D ambiguous. This CDR3 has 17 amino acids. Trimming pared 0 bases from V and 4 bases from J, leaving 18 bases between. CDR1 is MRHNA, CDR2 SNTAGT, per germline. CDR3 in amino acids: CASSDSSGEGFPYGYTF. CDR3 bases: TGTGCCAGCAGTGACTCGAGTGGAGAGGGATTTCCCTATGGCTACACCTTC.

This sequence joins TRBV12-5 and TRBJ2-1; 12 bases agree with TRBD2. There are 17 residues in the CDR3. V was clipped by 7 bases and J by 0 bases; unmatched bases: 7. Germline V gene sequence: CDR1 LGHNT, CDR2 FRNRAP. The CDR3 is CASALTSGGRSYNEQFF. The CDR3 region has the DNA TGTGCTAGTGCCCTGACTAGCGGGGGTCGCTCCTACAATGAGCAGTTCTTC.

This rearrangement joins TRBV5-1 to TRBJ2-7; possible D gene TRBD2, 5 bases. Germline-derived CDR1 and CDR2 are SGHRS and YFSETQ. V gave up 4 bases and J gave up 0 bases, with 17 bases separating them. The CDR3 has 16 amino acids. The CDR3: CASSPDRDQSSYEQYF. The CDR3 DNA sequence: TGCGCCAGCAGCCCAGACCGGGATCAGAGCTCCTACGAGCAGTACTTC.

This clone was observed a single time. V gene TRBV7-6 combines with J gene TRBJ2-2, with 7 bases identical to TRBD2. The CDR3 length is 15 residues. V was clipped by 5 bases and J by 7 bases; unmatched bases: 10. Germline-derived CDR1 and CDR2 are SGHVS and FNYEAQ. The CDR3 reads CASSATSVNDGELFF. Here the CDR3 DNA reads TGTGCCAGCAGCGCCACTAGCGTGAATGACGGGGAGCTGTTTTTT.

The V gene is TRBV19, the J gene TRBJ1-1; no clear D gene. This CDR3 has 15 amino acids. Germline V gene data show CDR1 as LNHDA and CDR2 as SQIVND (reference sequence). V lost 3 bases to trimming and J lost 6 bases, with 17 bases between them. CDR3 amino acids: CASSILGDRTSEAFF. As DNA, the CDR3 is TGTGCCAGTAGTATTTTGGGAGATCGGACTTCTGAAGCTTTCTTT. The entire variable domain, with the rest obtained from reference TRBV19 and TRBJ1-1, is as follows: DGGITQSPKYLFRKEGQNVTLSCEQNLNHDAMYWYRQDPGQGLRLIYYSQIVNDFQKGDIAEGYSVSREKKESFPLTVTSAQKNPTAFYLCASSILGDRTSEAFFGQGTRLTVV.

This chain joins TRBV28 and TRBJ1-1; D not resolved. The V end lost 8 bases, the J end lost 10 bases, and 20 bases lay between the germline ends. The germline V gene encodes CDR1 MDHEN and CDR2 SYDVKM. CDR3 length equals 13 residues. The CDR3 region is CASGLTMSRRAFF. CDR3 nucleotide sequence: TGTGCCAGCGGGTTGACAATGAGCCGGCGAGCTTTCTTT.

Here the CDR3 reads CATSRGGLGTQYF. CDR3 coding DNA: TGTGCCACCAGCCGAGGAGGCTTAGGGACCCAGTACTTC. This sequence joins TRBV15 and TRBJ2-5; a weak D match, TRBD2 (5 bases). Looked up from germline, CDR1 is LNHNV and CDR2 is YYDKDF (reference sequence). This CDR3 has 13 amino acids. V was cut by 5 bases and J by 7 bases, with 14 bases left in between.

Written as DNA, the CDR3 is TGTGCCAGCGGAGGGGAGAATAATCAGCCCCAGCATTTT. This gives the protein CASGGENNQPQHF. The chain has TRBV6-5 and TRBJ1-5; TRBD1 might be the D (5 bases). V was clipped by 8 bases and J by 4 bases, with 12 bases between them. From germline, CDR1 is MNHEY and CDR2 SVGAGI. This CDR3 spans 13 amino acids.

This clone has just one count. V is TRBV9 and J is TRBJ2-1; 8 nucleotides align to TRBD2. This CDR3 has 17 residues. Germline CDR1 and CDR2: SGDLS and YYNGEE. V was clipped by 0 bases and J by 4 bases; unmatched bases: 9. For the CDR3, the DNA is TGTGCCAGCAGCGTAGATGGGCGAGCGGGGGTATACAATGAGCAGTTCTTC. It yields the protein CASSVDGRAGVYNEQFF.

The sample holds one count of this clone. CDR3 nucleotides: TGCGCCAGCAGCCAAGATTCTGCAGGGACTACCTACTATGGCTACACCTTC. This gives the protein CASSQDSAGTTYYGYTF. The chain is built from TRBV4-3 and TRBJ1-2, with D possibly matching TRBD1 (5 bases). The CDR3 spans 17 residues. V was pared by 0 bases and J by 3 bases, with 17 bases between. Germline CDR1 and CDR2: LGHNA and YSLEER.